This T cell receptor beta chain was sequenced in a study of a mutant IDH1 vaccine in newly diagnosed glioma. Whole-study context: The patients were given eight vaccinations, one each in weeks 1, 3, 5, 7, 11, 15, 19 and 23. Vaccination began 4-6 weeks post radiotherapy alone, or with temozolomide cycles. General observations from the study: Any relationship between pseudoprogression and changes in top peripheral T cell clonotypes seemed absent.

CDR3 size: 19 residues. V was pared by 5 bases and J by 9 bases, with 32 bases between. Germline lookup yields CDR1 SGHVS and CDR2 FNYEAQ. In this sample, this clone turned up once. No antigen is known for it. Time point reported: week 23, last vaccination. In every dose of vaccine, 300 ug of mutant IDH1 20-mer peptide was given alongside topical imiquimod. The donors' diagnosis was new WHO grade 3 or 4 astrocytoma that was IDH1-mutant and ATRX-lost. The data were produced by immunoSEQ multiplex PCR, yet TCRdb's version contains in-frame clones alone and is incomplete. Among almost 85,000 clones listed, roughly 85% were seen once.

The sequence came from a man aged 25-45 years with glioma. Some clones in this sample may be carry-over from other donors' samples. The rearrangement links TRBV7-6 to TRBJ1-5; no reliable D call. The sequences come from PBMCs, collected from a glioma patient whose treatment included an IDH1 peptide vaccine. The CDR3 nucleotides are TGTGCCAGCAGCGCCGACCCTACCGAGAGGTCCCGGTCAATCGCGCCCCAGCATTTT. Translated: CASSADPTERSRSIAPQHF.